This TCR beta chain was documented in a study of T-cell memory formation after mild COVID-19. About the research overall: Across donors, TCR clusters were largely donor specific.

This clonotype occurred a few times. Its specificity is unknown. In TCRdb, the 5' RACE reads were re-called with MiXCR into one record per CDR3 protein. The data contain about 140,000 distinct CDR3 sequences, around 13% of them seen just once; the ten biggest clones take up 14%. Study-wide results and caveats: There were some responding clones in pre-infection memory, which suggested that cross-reactive memory had joined. CD4+ contracting clones were mainly CM and EM; CD8+ ones, EMRA.

The sequence was collected from an adult woman who had mild COVID-19 (a few samples of this study predate the infection). Cell type and time point are not known. The material sequenced was PBMCs or a T cell subset sorted from them (not recorded which).

The DNA for the CDR3 is TGTGCCAGCAGTGATGGGACTAGCGGGGGGAATACGCAGTATTTT. Protein: CASSDGTSGGNTQYF. V is TRBV28 and J is TRBJ2-3; 15 bases are shared with TRBD2. CDR1 is MDHEN, CDR2 SYDVKM, per germline. The CDR3 runs to 15 residues. Trimming at V came to 5 bases and at J to 7 bases, leaving 4 bases not matched to a gene.